These T cell receptor beta chains were read from a single sample in a study of cytomegalovirus exposure and HLA in healthy donors. Profiled with immunoSEQ multiplex PCR; TCRdb holds only in-frame clones, not every one. The sample includes roughly 100,000 clones. The sample consisted of PBMCs. The receptors derive from a man between 40 and 49 years old in good health and CMV-seronegative. The CDR3 runs from the conserved cysteine through the conserved F or W. A D gene is named only where the DNA matches it firmly.

J: TRBJ2-5
V: TRBV2
D: .
DNA: TGTGCCAGCAGTGAAGCGCAATGGGGAGGCCTCCACTTC
CDR3: CASSEAQWGGLHF

J: TRBJ1-1
V: TRBV25-1
D: TRBD1
DNA: TGTGCCAGCAGGATCCAGACAGGGCGGGGCACTGAAGCTTTCTTT
CDR3: CASRIQTGRGTEAFF

J: TRBJ2-1
V: TRBV19
D: .
DNA: TGTGCCAGTAGTATTTTTGGGGGCGATGAGCAGTTCTTC
CDR3: CASSIFGGDEQFF

J: TRBJ2-7
V: TRBV6-5
D: TRBD2
DNA: TGTGCCAGCAGTTTGACTAGCGGGAGCTCCTACGAGCAGTACTTC
CDR3: CASSLTSGSSYEQYF

J: TRBJ2-3
V: TRBV9
D: TRBD2
DNA: TGTGCCAGCAGCTTTCCCGGACTAGCGGGGGTGAATACAGATACGCAGTATTTT
CDR3: CASSFPGLAGVNTDTQYF

J: TRBJ2-7
V: TRBV6-6
D: TRBD1
DNA: TGTGCCAGCAGTACCCGGACAGGGGCGACCTACGAGCAGTACTTC
CDR3: CASSTRTGATYEQYF

J: TRBJ1-2
V: TRBV6-1
D: TRBD1
DNA: TGTGCCAGCAGTGAAACAGGCCCCAGGGGGCTGTACTATGGCTACACCTTC
CDR3: CASSETGPRGLYYGYTF

J: TRBJ1-1
V: TRBV5-4
D: TRBD1
DNA: TGTGCCACTTCACCCACAGGGGGGATCACTGAAGCTTTCTTT
CDR3: CATSPTGGITEAFF

J: TRBJ2-7
V: TRBV6-1
D: .
DNA: TGTGCCAGCAGTGAGAATGGCGGCTACGAGCAGTACTTC
CDR3: CASSENGGYEQYF

J: TRBJ1-1
V: TRBV4-3
D: TRBD1
DNA: TGCGCCAGCAGCCGCCCGGGACAGGGGAAAGCTTTCTTT
CDR3: CASSRPGQGKAFF

J: TRBJ2-7
V: TRBV12-5
D: .
DNA: TGTGCTAGTGGTTTGCCCCAGGGGGGTTCCGCCTACGAGCAGTACTTC
CDR3: CASGLPQGGSAYEQYF

J: TRBJ1-3
V: TRBV13
D: .
DNA: TGTGCCAGCAGCGTCGCACAGGGTACTGGAAACACCATATATTTT
CDR3: CASSVAQGTGNTIYF

J: TRBJ2-3
V: TRBV7-9
D: .
DNA: TGTGCCAGCAGCTTAGCCTCAGGGCCTAGCACAGATACGCAGTATTTT
CDR3: CASSLASGPSTDTQYF

J: TRBJ1-3
V: TRBV5-5
D: .
DNA: TGTGCCAGCAGCTTGGGTGATCGGCAGGGGATGAATTTT
CDR3: CASSLGDRQGMNF

J: TRBJ2-2
V: TRBV7-6
D: TRBD2
DNA: TGTGCCAGCAGCTACTTATTTGGGACTAGCGGAGTCACCGGGGAGCTGTTTTTT
CDR3: CASSYLFGTSGVTGELFF

J: TRBJ2-7
V: TRBV5-4
D: TRBD1
DNA: TGTGCCAGCAGCTTGGGGGGACAGGATCCCTACGAGCAGTACTTC
CDR3: CASSLGGQDPYEQYF

J: TRBJ1-1
V: TRBV30
D: TRBD1
DNA: TGTGCCTGGAGTCGACAGGGGAACACTGAAGCTTTCTTT
CDR3: CAWSRQGNTEAFF